These 24 T cell receptor beta chains came from one sample sequenced in a study of blood T cell repertoires in COVID-19. TCRdb's copy holds only in-frame clones and misses some; the assay was immunoSEQ multiplex PCR. The data hold 120,000 or so clones, with around 86% observed a single time. Sequencing used peripheral blood. These receptors all come from a man in his sixties with acute or convalescent COVID-19.

V is TRBV4-2 and J is TRBJ2-1; 11 bases are shared with TRBD1. This CDR3 region has 15 residues. From germline, CDR1 is LGHNA and CDR2 YNFKEQ. The ends lost 3 bases at V and 10 bases at J; junction bases unmatched: 8. CDR3 in DNA: TGTGCCAGCAGCCAGCCGGACAGGGGGCTTCGGGAGCAGTTCTTC. It translates to CASSQPDRGLREQFF.

The chain recombines TRBV19 with TRBJ2-4, with TRBD1 matching 9 bases. Germline CDR1 and CDR2: LNHDA and SQIVND (reference sequence). V lost 6 bases and J lost 8; bases outside the gene matches: 11. CDR3 length equals 15 residues. The CDR3 is CASSAQTGGTYIQYF. CDR3 sequence (DNA): TGTGCCAGTAGCGCTCAAACAGGGGGCACATACATTCAGTACTTC.

This clone was detected only a few times. V usage is TRBV5-5 and J usage is TRBJ1-1; TRBD1 might be the D (5 bases). CDR3 length: 17 amino acids. Trimming left V 3 bases short and J 0 bases short, with 18 bases between. CDR1 is SGHKS and CDR2 is YYEKEE in the germline V gene (reference sequence). The CDR3 spells CASSWGLNPRVNTEAFF. CDR3 coding DNA: TGTGCCAGCAGCTGGGGACTCAACCCGCGGGTGAACACTGAAGCTTTCTTT.

The V and J genes are TRBV18 and TRBJ2-7; no definite D call. V lost 2 bases and J 0 bases, leaving 14 bases between the germline ends. From germline, CDR1 is KGHSH and CDR2 LQKENI. This CDR3 region has 16 residues. The CDR3 protein is CASSPTRFPSSYEQYF. The CDR3 DNA reads as TGTGCCAGCTCACCAACCAGGTTTCCCAGCTCCTACGAGCAGTACTTC. Variable domain in full (rest from reference TRBV18 and TRBJ2-7): NAGVMQNPRHLVRRRGQEARLRCSPMKGHSHVYWYRQLPEEGLKFMVYLQKENIIDESGMPKERFSAEFPKEGPSILRIQQVVRGDSAAYFCASSPTRFPSSYEQYFGPGTRLTVT.

The chain is built from TRBV3-1 (or the pseudogene TRBV3-2) and TRBJ2-1, with D uncertain. This CDR3 spans 13 amino acids. The V end lost 3 bases, the J end lost 4 bases, and 7 bases lay between the germline ends. In germline, CDR1 is LGHDT, CDR2 YNNKEL (reference sequence). The CDR3: CASSQALYNEQFF. The CDR3 DNA sequence: TGTGCCAGCAGCCAGGCTTTATACAATGAGCAGTTCTTC.

The genes are TRBV4-2 and TRBJ1-6; D might be TRBD1 (5 bases). V was trimmed by 1 base and J by 7 bases, leaving 14 bases between them. The CDR3 covers 16 residues. CDR1 LGHNA and CDR2 YNFKEQ come from the germline V gene. As DNA, the CDR3 is TGTGCCAGCAGCCAAGTTGGGGGGGAGGGAAATTCACCCCTCCACTTT. Its protein is CASSQVGGEGNSPLHF.

The J gene is TRBJ2-7, the V gene TRBV5-1; 8 bases agree with TRBD1. This CDR3 is built from 15 residues. Losses at the gene ends were 5 bases for V and 6 bases for J; bases not matched to a gene: 13. From germline, CDR1 is SGHRS and CDR2 YFSETQ. The CDR3 protein is CASRASVTGASEQYF. Here the CDR3 DNA reads TGCGCCAGCAGGGCCTCGGTGACAGGGGCGTCCGAGCAGTACTTC.

A few counts support this clone. The chain couples TRBV5-1 to TRBJ1-2; D call uncertain. The CDR3 consists of 15 residues. Germline values: CDR1 SGHRS, CDR2 YFSETQ. Between the trimmed V and J ends, which lost 0 bases and 1 base, there was a span of 10 bases. CDR3 sequence: CASSLDWSSNYGYTF. The DNA of the CDR3 is TGCGCCAGCAGCTTGGATTGGTCCAGTAACTATGGCTACACCTTC.

The gene calls are TRBV2 and TRBJ1-6, with TRBD1 as a possible D gene (5 bases). Germline V gives CDR1 SNHLY, CDR2 FYNNEI. This CDR3 is built from 18 residues. V lost 6 bases, J lost 0 bases, and 18 bases lay in between. CDR3 nucleotide sequence: TGTGCCAGCAGCCTGGACACCCCTCGGAGCTCCTATAATTCACCCCTCCACTTT. Protein product: CASSLDTPRSSYNSPLHF. Full variable domain (rest looked up from reference TRBV2 and TRBJ1-6): EPEVTQTPSHQVTQMGQEVILRCVPISNHLYFYWYRQILGQKVEFLVSFYNNEISEKSEIFDDQFSVERPDGSNFTLKIRSTKLEDSAMYFCASSLDTPRSSYNSPLHFGNGTRLTVT.

The chain employs TRBV6-6 and TRBJ2-7; D gene uncertain. Germline V gene data show CDR1 as MNHNY and CDR2 as SVGAGI (reference sequence). The length of the CDR3 is 13 residues. With 2 bases removed from V and 6 bases from J, the gap between germline ends came to 11 bases. CDR3 nucleotide sequence: TGTGCCAGCAGTTACACCTCTAGATCCGAGCAGTACTTC. Residues: CASSYTSRSEQYF.

The chain carries TRBV29-1 and TRBJ1-2; the D gene is possibly TRBD1 (6 bases). The CDR3 length is 12 residues. Germline V lookup: CDR1 SQVTM, CDR2 ANQGSEA. V was shortened by 7 bases and J by 4 bases, with 13 bases between the two germline ends. The CDR3 sequence is CSAMRGGYGYTF. Written as DNA, the CDR3 is TGCAGCGCCATGAGGGGGGGCTATGGCTACACCTTC.

The rearrangement links TRBV11-2 to TRBJ2-5; maybe TRBD1 (5 bases). Per the germline V gene, CDR1 is SGHAT and CDR2 is FQNNGV. V was clipped by 1 base and J by 5 bases, with 5 bases between them. The CDR3 covers 12 residues. The CDR3 reads CASSLAGETQYF. CDR3 in DNA: TGTGCCAGCAGCTTAGCAGGGGAGACCCAGTACTTC.

This clone was seen once. The rearrangement links TRBV28 to TRBJ2-7; D is possibly TRBD1 (6 bases). The germline V and J ends were trimmed by 2 bases and 4 bases, with 6 bases remaining between them. Germline CDR1 MDHEN, CDR2 SYDVKM. CDR3 size: 12 residues. CDR3 in amino acids: CASSLRGYEQYF. CDR3 nucleotide sequence: TGTGCCAGCAGTTTAAGGGGGTACGAGCAGTACTTC.

The genes are TRBV24-1 and TRBJ1-2, with unresolved D. Trimming took 7 bases from V and 8 from J, leaving 13 bases between them. This CDR3 is 12 amino acids long. The germline CDR1 and CDR2 sequences are KGHDR and SFDVKD. The CDR3 coding sequence is TGTGCCACCAGCTACGCTCGGGGAGGCTACACCTTC. It yields the protein CATSYARGGYTF.

The rearrangement joins TRBV27 to TRBJ2-5, with a possible D match to TRBD1 (5 bases). Germline CDR1 MNHEY, CDR2 SMNVEV (reference sequence). V was pared by 5 bases and J by 5 bases, with 15 bases between. The CDR3 is made up of 14 amino acids. In DNA form, the CDR3 reads TGTGCCAGCAGTCCAAGGGGTCTGGAGGAGACCCAGTACTTC. Amino acid sequence: CASSPRGLEETQYF.

The V gene is TRBV5-3, the J gene TRBJ1-1, with D hard to call. TRBV5-3 is reported as an ORF; its role is uncertain. The V gene lost 1 base and the J gene lost 1 base, with 5 bases spanning the gap. This CDR3 spans 13 amino acids. CDR3 sequence: CARSLRGNTEAFF. The CDR3 DNA is TGTGCCAGAAGCTTGCGAGGGAACACTGAAGCTTTCTTT.

In its sample, this clone was seen once. The rearrangement links TRBV19 to TRBJ1-5; the D is unclear. CDR3 length equals 15 residues. The germline V gene encodes CDR1 LNHDA and CDR2 SQIVND (reference sequence). Between the trimmed V and J ends, which lost 7 bases and 1 base, there was a span of 14 bases. CDR3 residues: CASTVQLGSNQPQHF. CDR3 bases: TGTGCCAGTACTGTACAGTTAGGAAGCAATCAGCCCCAGCATTTT. The complete variable domain, with remaining parts taken from reference TRBV19 and TRBJ1-5, reads DGGITQSPKYLFRKEGQNVTLSCEQNLNHDAMYWYRQDPGQGLRLIYYSQIVNDFQKGDIAEGYSVSREKKESFPLTVTSAQKNPTAFYLCASTVQLGSNQPQHFGDGTRLSIL.

This chain connects TRBV7-9 to TRBJ1-2; 7 nucleotides align to TRBD1. V shed 4 bases, J shed 6 bases, and the junction held 8 bases outside the gene matches. Germline lookup yields CDR1 SEHNR and CDR2 FQNEAQ (reference sequence). This CDR3 is 14 amino acids long. The DNA for the CDR3 is TGTGCCAGCAGCTACAGGGGCCTAACTAATGGCTACACCTTC. Its translation is CASSYRGLTNGYTF.

The rearrangement uses TRBV14 and TRBJ2-7, with D possibly matching TRBD1 (6 bases). Trimming stripped 1 base from V and 2 bases from J, with 15 bases between. CDR1 is SGHDN and CDR2 is FVKESK in the germline V gene. The length of the CDR3 is 16 residues. CDR3 protein: CASSQVAGVGTYEQYF. In DNA form, the CDR3 reads TGTGCCAGCAGCCAAGTTGCAGGGGTCGGAACCTACGAGCAGTACTTC. The full variable domain, its missing parts supplied by reference TRBV14 and TRBJ2-7, is EAGVTQFPSHSVIEKGQTVTLRCDPISGHDNLYWYRRVMGKEIKFLLHFVKESKQDESGMPNNRFLAERTGGTYSTLKVQPAELEDSGVYFCASSQVAGVGTYEQYFGPGTRLTVT.

This clone was seen only once. This chain uses TRBV7-2 with TRBJ2-1, with TRBD2 matching over 8 bases. CDR3 size: 14 residues. The V gene end was trimmed by 3 bases and the J gene end by 6 bases; junction bases not matched to a gene: 4. Germline CDR1 and CDR2: SGHTA and FQGNSA. The CDR3 loop is CASSFIAGFNEQFF. CDR3 bases: TGTGCCAGCAGCTTTATAGCGGGGTTCAATGAGCAGTTCTTC. Using reference TRBV7-2 and TRBJ2-1 for the parts outside the CDR3, the full variable domain is GAGVSQSPSNKVTEKGKDVELRCDPISGHTALYWYRQSLGQGLEFLIYFQGNSAPDKSGLPSDRFSAERTGGSVSTLTIQRTQQEDSAVYLCASSFIAGFNEQFFGPGTRLTVL.

This clone was observed a few times. The rearrangement uses TRBV11-2 and TRBJ2-1; D may be TRBD2 (6 bases). The CDR3 extends over 15 amino acids. V was shortened by 2 bases and J by 7 bases, with 15 bases between the two germline ends. Germline CDR1 reads SGHAT; CDR2 reads FQNNGV. CDR3 in DNA: TGTGCCAGCAGCTTAAGTCGGGAGCCCGGGAATGAGCAGTTCTTC. Protein product: CASSLSREPGNEQFF.

This clone appeared a single time. This chain connects TRBV30 to TRBJ1-6, with D hard to call. Trimming stripped 0 bases from V and 5 bases from J, with 11 bases between. CDR3 length equals 15 residues. Germline lookup yields CDR1 GTSNPN and CDR2 SVGIG (reference sequence). Written as DNA, the CDR3 is TGTGCCTGGAGTGTAGGCGGGATTAATAATTCACCCCTCCACTTT. This encodes CAWSVGGINNSPLHF.

The chain has TRBV6-5 and TRBJ2-5; TRBD2 might be the D (5 bases). V was shortened by 5 bases and J by 2 bases, with 12 bases between the two germline ends. The germline CDR1 and CDR2 sequences are MNHEY and SVGAGI. There are 14 residues in the CDR3. As DNA, the CDR3 is TGTGCCAGCAGTCGCCGGGGAGCTCAAGAGACCCAGTACTTC. Its translation is CASSRRGAQETQYF.

The chain employs TRBV6-2 or TRBV6-3 and TRBJ2-7; 12 bases match TRBD2. The V gene end was trimmed by 4 bases and the J gene end by 0 bases; junction bases not matched to a gene: 4. Germline-derived CDR1 and CDR2 are MNHEY and SVGEGT. This CDR3 is 16 amino acids long. Here the CDR3 DNA reads TGTGCCAGCAGTTTTCGGACTAGCGGGAACTCCTACGAGCAGTACTTC. This encodes CASSFRTSGNSYEQYF.